This T cell receptor (beta chain) was captured in a study of shared clonotypes between healthy human individuals. Study results and limitations: A reduction in generation probabilities was seen for non-shared clonotypes relative to those shared by all four donors. Roughly 4.7% was the fraction of naive CD4 clonotypes found shared across four donors.

As for this clone: The antigen remains unidentified.

The run depth of the assay was deep. Clones were sequenced by immunoSEQ multiplex PCR, and TCRdb holds only the in-frame ones, with some missing. The repertoire consists of millions of clones, with over 85% occurring once and the leading ten covering more than 0.12%. The specimen sequenced was naive CD4+ T cells sorted from blood. The sample's subset: CD45RA+ positively selected. The TCR originated in a young man in good health.

CDR3 protein: CASSFRQGVNIQYF. The CDR3, as DNA: TGTGCCAGCAGCTTCCGACAGGGGGTAAACATTCAGTACTTC. This sequence joins TRBV7-9 and TRBJ2-4; TRBD1 aligns across 9 bases. Germline loops: CDR1 SEHNR, CDR2 FQNEAQ (reference sequence). The V segment lost 3 bases and the J segment 6 bases; nucleotides outside the gene matches: 3. The CDR3 has 14 residues.